Listed here is a single TCR beta chain. This may arise from a read error, as a much more abundant clone is one base away. In germline, CDR1 is MNHEY, CDR2 SVGEGT. With V trimmed by 7 bases and J by 5 bases, 6 bases remained unmatched. The CDR3 runs 13 residues. Naive CD4+ cells had CD25+ Tregs removed. Full-length variable regions came from constant-region reverse primers plus semi-nested Nested Universal Primer A PCR. Via MiXCR, TCRdb re-called the 5' RACE reads, giving one row per CDR3 protein. The top ten hold 2% to 2.5% of the sample, which has tens of thousands of distinct CDR3 sequences, under 20% seen once.

The chain recombines TRBV6-2 or TRBV6-3 with TRBJ2-7; TRBD2 agrees at 9 bases. This clonotype was obtained from a female donor with breast cancer. Sequenced sample: naive CD4+ T cells sorted from blood. Sample subset: naive CD4+ T cells, CD4+CD45RA+CD25-. CDR3: CASKLAGSDEQYF. In DNA, the CDR3 is TGTGCCAGCAAGCTAGCGGGAAGTGACGAGCAGTACTTC.